The subject of this entry is one T cell receptor (beta chain). The target antigen is unknown. This CDR3 is built from 14 residues. Trimming took off 6 bases at V and 5 bases at J, with 16 bases between the two ends. The germline V gene has CDR1 MNHNY and CDR2 SVGAGI (reference sequence). Total RNA was isolated from each sample in quantities of at least 5 micrograms. The sample belongs to a study of blood T cells in healthy people across ages. Through a sample-barcoded 5' primer and a J-beta primer mix, a second PCR was run for about 6 to 11 cycles. Each sample yielded at least 2.5 million CDR3-containing paired-end reads. MiXCR was run by TCRdb on the 5' RACE reads, yielding one entry per CDR3 protein. The sample carries 1.5 million to 2 million distinct CDR3 sequences, roughly 28% recorded once. Study results and limitations: Expanded clonotype shifts may have been confounded, as the donors had an unknown CMV status.

The rearrangement uses TRBV6-6 and TRBJ1-1, with no clear D. What was sequenced was blood. The TCR was taken from a woman aged 25 to 45 in good health. DNA of the CDR3: TGTGCCAGCAGGCCCTTGGGATCTATTACTGAAGCTTTCTTT. This translates into CASRPLGSITEAFF.